This TCR beta chain was sequenced during a study of T cells in localized non-small cell lung cancer. Points on this clone: Its specificity is unknown.

TCRdb's copy holds only in-frame clones and misses some; the assay was immunoSEQ multiplex PCR. The table lists roughly 30,000 clones, approximately 90% of them singletons. CDR1 is MNHEY and CDR2 is SMNVEV in the germline V gene (reference sequence). The CDR3 has 14 residues. The V end lost 5 bases, the J end lost 5 bases, and 15 bases lay between the germline ends. Study-wide findings and caveats: Peak T cell clonality was found in uninvolved adjacent lung, exceeding tumor. Patients showing higher blood T cell density tended to see longer overall survival. The study detected a median about 60 of the top 100 tumor clones in adjacent lung.

Sequenced material: peripheral blood, taken before any cancer treatment. This sequence joins TRBV27 and TRBJ1-2; D ambiguous. This TCR was sampled from a female donor of 60 years or more with stage I lung adenocarcinoma. DNA for the CDR3: TGTGCCAGCAGTGCGGTAGGGATAGGTTATGGCTACACCTTC. The encoded protein is CASSAVGIGYGYTF.